The sequence of this T cell receptor (beta chain) was determined in a study of T-cell reconstitution after alpha-beta-depleted transplantation in children. Whole-study results and caveats: High day-60 TCRbeta diversity in some patients came from surviving recipient T cells and thymic progenitors. T cells produced anew were the main source of T-cell counts and diversity one year after transplant.

As concerns this clonotype: Its antigen is unknown. A much larger clone is a single base away; this may be a read error.

The authors prepared the TCRbeta library with unique molecular identifiers. TCRdb reprocessed the PCR reads with MiXCR, giving one entry per CDR3 protein. This sample has hundreds of thousands of distinct CDR3 sequences, with around 12% found just once. The germline V gene encodes CDR1 LGHDT and CDR2 YNNKEL (reference sequence). The CDR3 length is 14 residues. The genes are TRBV3-1 and TRBJ2-1; no definite D call. Here the sequenced sample was PBMCs, taken before TCRalphabeta/CD19-depleted stem cell transplant. This TCR derives from a girl aged 2 to 10 with congenital amegakaryocytic thrombocytopenia, due to receive a stem cell transplant. The CDR3 loop is CASSLTPTYNERFF. The DNA for the CDR3 is TGTGCCAGCAGCCTCACCCCAACTTACAATGAGCGGTTCTTC.